Below, 20 T cell receptor beta chains from the same sample are listed, as sequenced in a study of blood T cell repertoires in COVID-19 (TCRdb year 2020). Library construction relied on the immunoSEQ multiplex PCR assay. Here the immuneACCESS table is served through TCRdb, limited to in-frame sequences with V and J called. Missing clones are a known gap in these copies; in checked studies unresolved V genes cover under half, and the rest lacks a known reason. Present in this sample are 310,000 or so clones, approximately 86% of which were seen just once. About 1.2% of the sample lies in the top ten. What was sequenced was peripheral blood. Receptors originate from an older man with acute or convalescent COVID-19.

This rearrangement joins TRBV14 to TRBJ2-7, with TRBD1 identical over 7 bases. The ends lost 3 bases at V and 3 bases at J; junction bases unmatched: 5. The germline gives CDR1 SGHDN, CDR2 FVKESK. CDR3 length: 14 residues. The CDR3 DNA sequence: TGTGCCAGCAGCCACCTCCGGGACAGCTACGAGCAGTACTTC. Its protein product is CASSHLRDSYEQYF.

This chain connects TRBV4-3 to TRBJ1-2; D not certain. CDR1 is LGHNA, CDR2 YSLEER, per germline. V was trimmed by 1 base and J by 5 bases, leaving 11 bases between them. The CDR3 sequence is 14 residues long. CDR3 bases: TGCGCCAGCAGCCAAGTAGGTGAGGGATATGGCTACACCTTC. Translating gives CASSQVGEGYGYTF.

This chain joins TRBV6-1 and TRBJ2-7, with D maybe TRBD2 (6 bases). V lost 0 bases, J lost 5 bases, and 8 bases lay in between. This CDR3 has 13 residues. Germline V gene lookup returns CDR1 MNHNS and CDR2 SASEGT. The CDR3 DNA is TGTGCCAGCAGTGAAGCTCGGGGGAACGAGCAGTACTTC. Translated, it gives CASSEARGNEQYF.

The chain has TRBV19 and TRBJ1-2; 7 bases fit TRBD1. The CDR3 totals 13 residues. V dropped 6 bases and J dropped 6; count of bases not matched to a gene: 7. CDR1 and CDR2 (germline): LNHDA, SQIVND (reference sequence). The CDR3 sequence: CASRQGPLDGYTF. CDR3 nucleotide sequence: TGTGCCAGTAGACAGGGGCCGCTCGATGGCTACACCTTC.

V usage is TRBV18 and J usage is TRBJ2-2, with 7 bases matching TRBD1. Germline V gene lookup returns CDR1 KGHSH and CDR2 LQKENI. V shed 5 bases and J 6 bases; nucleotides not matched to a gene: 6. The CDR3 totals 14 residues. CDR3 sequence: CASSSNRGSGELFF. The CDR3 nucleotides are TGTGCCAGCTCATCGAACAGGGGTTCCGGGGAGCTGTTTTTT.

In nucleotides, the CDR3 is TGTGCCAGCAGCTCGGGACAGGGACAGCCCCAGCATTTT. It translates to CASSSGQGQPQHF. The V gene is TRBV5-4, the J gene TRBJ1-5; 9 nucleotides agree with TRBD1. J lost 7 bases, V lost 3 bases, and 2 bases had no gene match. Looked up from germline, CDR1 is SGHNT and CDR2 is YYREEE (reference sequence). The CDR3 consists of 13 residues.

The V call is TRBV28, the J call TRBJ1-1; 8 bases line up with TRBD1. With 5 bases clipped from V and 5 bases from J, the junction kept 4 bases outside the gene matches. The CDR3 contains 13 residues. The germline gives CDR1 MDHEN, CDR2 SYDVKM. The CDR3 nucleotides are TGTGCCAGCAGTCACAGGGGGAGAACTGAAGCTTTCTTT. Residues: CASSHRGRTEAFF.

The rearrangement uses TRBV4-3 and TRBJ1-4; D may be TRBD1 (5 bases). The germline V gene has CDR1 LGHNA and CDR2 YSLEER. V lost 0 bases and J 6 bases, leaving 20 bases between the germline ends. This CDR3 contains 18 residues. The CDR3 DNA is TGCGCCAGCAGCCAAGATTGGGGGGAATGGCAGGTCTATGAAAAACTGTTTTTT. Translating it yields CASSQDWGEWQVYEKLFF.

V gene TRBV19 combines with J gene TRBJ2-3, with D unresolved. The CDR3 covers 16 residues. V dropped 6 bases and J dropped 0 bases, with 16 bases sitting between them. The germline V gene encodes CDR1 LNHDA and CDR2 SQIVND (reference sequence). The CDR3 DNA sequence: TGTGCCAGTAGCAAACTGTCAAGATCGAGCACAGATACGCAGTATTTT. It codes for CASSKLSRSSTDTQYF.

The V call is TRBV5-1, the J call TRBJ1-1; D unclear. Per the germline V gene, CDR1 is SGHRS and CDR2 is YFSETQ. The ends were cut back, 4 bases at V and 1 base at J, with 5 bases in the middle. The CDR3 consists of 12 residues. The DNA for the CDR3 is TGCGCCAGCAGCGTTCAGAACACTGAAGCTTTCTTT. It yields the protein CASSVQNTEAFF. Using reference TRBV5-1 and TRBJ1-1 for the parts outside the CDR3, the full variable domain is KAGVTQTPRYLIKTRGQQVTLSCSPISGHRSVSWYQQTPGQGLQFLFEYFSETQRNKGNFPGRFSGRQFSNSRSEMNVSTLELGDSALYLCASSVQNTEAFFGQGTRLTVV.

This chain connects TRBV4-1 to TRBJ1-3; 10 bases are a match to TRBD1. The CDR3 length is 17 residues. Germline CDR1 is MGHRA and CDR2 is YSYEKL. Trimming at V came to 4 bases and at J to 2 bases, leaving 8 bases not matched to a gene. The CDR3 loop reads CASSPNGQGEPGNTIYF. CDR3 bases: TGCGCCAGCAGCCCTAACGGACAGGGGGAACCTGGAAACACCATATATTTT.

CDR3 nucleotide sequence: TGCAGTGCCCGAGGGACCGGGGAGCTGTTTTTT. It yields the protein CSARGTGELFF. The genes are TRBV20-1 and TRBJ2-2, with D tentatively TRBD2 (5 bases). CDR1 and CDR2 from the germline V gene are DFQATT and SNEGSKA (reference sequence). Trimming cost V 6 bases and J 5 bases, with 7 bases left between them. The CDR3 sequence is 11 residues long.

This clone was seen a single time. The gene calls are TRBV28 and TRBJ1-2; TRBD1 aligns across 9 bases. CDR3 size: 15 residues. Germline assignment: CDR1 MDHEN and CDR2 SYDVKM. Losses at the gene ends were 6 bases for V and 7 bases for J; bases not matched to a gene: 12. DNA for the CDR3: TGTGCCAGCAGCAGGGCCGGGGACAGGGCTGGTGGCTACACCTTC. This translates into CASSRAGDRAGGYTF.

This rearrangement joins TRBV18 to TRBJ1-5; D call uncertain. The germline V gene has CDR1 KGHSH and CDR2 LQKENI. CDR3 size: 15 residues. Trimming shortened V by 4 bases and J by 3 bases, and 13 bases separated the two germline ends. CDR3 in DNA: TGTGCCAGCTCACTCACGGGTCTCGCCAATCAGCCCCAGCATTTT. Translating gives CASSLTGLANQPQHF.

V gene TRBV3-1 (or the pseudogene TRBV3-2) combines with J gene TRBJ1-3; D is uncertain. The germline V gene encodes CDR1 LGHDT and CDR2 YNNKEL (reference sequence). The CDR3 runs 11 residues. Trimming pared 6 bases from V and 5 bases from J, leaving 5 bases between. CDR3 sequence reads: CASSLRNTIYF. The CDR3 coding sequence is TGTGCCAGCAGTCTAAGAAACACCATATATTTT.

This chain links TRBV19 with TRBJ2-7; 7 bases line up with TRBD1. Germline V lookup: CDR1 LNHDA, CDR2 SQIVND (reference sequence). The CDR3 is 16 amino acids. V gave up 5 bases and J gave up 3 bases; unmatched junction bases: 13. The CDR3 nucleotides are TGTGCCAGTAGTCCCCGCCCGACAGGGCCGGGCTACGAGCAGTACTTC. Amino acid sequence: CASSPRPTGPGYEQYF.

This sequence joins TRBV7-2 and TRBJ2-7, with TRBD2 as a possible D gene (6 bases). Trimming removed 8 bases at V and 3 bases at J, with 17 bases between. This CDR3 is 14 amino acids long. Germline V gene data show CDR1 as SGHTA and CDR2 as FQGNSA. The CDR3 reads CASCLMGGYYEQYF. The DNA of the CDR3 is TGTGCCAGCTGCCTTATGGGAGGATACTACGAGCAGTACTTC.

This CDR3 reads CASSYGTGGAEGGYTF. CDR3 in DNA: TGTGCCAGCAGTTACGGAACAGGGGGCGCGGAGGGTGGCTACACCTTC. The rearrangement uses TRBV6-6 and TRBJ1-2; 9 bases fit TRBD1. The trim removed 2 bases at V and 7 bases at J, leaving 11 bases unmatched. CDR3 length: 16 amino acids. The germline CDR1 and CDR2 sequences are MNHNY and SVGAGI (reference sequence).

This chain joins TRBV11-2 and TRBJ2-7; 9 bases are a match to TRBD1. Trimming took 5 bases from V and 2 from J; bases not matched to a gene: 7. This CDR3 is built from 15 residues. Germline V gene data show CDR1 as SGHAT and CDR2 as FQNNGV. CDR3 in DNA: TGTGCCAGCAGCGAAGGGACAGGGAGTACCTACGAGCAGTACTTC. Translating it yields CASSEGTGSTYEQYF. Full variable domain (missing parts from reference TRBV11-2 and TRBJ2-7): EAGVAQSPRYKIIEKRQSVAFWCNPISGHATLYWYQQILGQGPKLLIQFQNNGVVDDSQLPKDRFSAERLKGVDSTLKIQPAKLEDSAVYLCASSEGTGSTYEQYFGPGTRLTVT.

The J gene is TRBJ2-1, the V gene TRBV7-8; the match to TRBD2 covers 8 bases. The V gene's germline CDR1 is SGHVS and CDR2 FQNEAQ. With 2 bases clipped from V and 7 bases from J, the junction kept 19 bases outside the gene matches. This CDR3 comprises 19 residues. CDR3 DNA sequence: TGTGCCAGCAGCTTAAGCGCGGCCCTCCGGGAGGGCCCGCTGAATGAGCAGTTCTTC. This sequence encodes CASSLSAALREGPLNEQFF.